This entry features one TCR beta chain sequence. Its antigen is still unknown. The data stem from a study of shared clonotypes between healthy human individuals. General observations from the study: Relative to memory subsets, naive subsets generally showed larger estimated richness.

Assay execution took place at the deep level. This table comes from immunoSEQ multiplex PCR, and its TCRdb copy is limited to in-frame clones, with some not included. The sample lists around 990,000 clones; about 72% were seen once. Each donor was a Caucasian adult residing in Nashville, Tennessee. The length of the CDR3 is 17 residues. Germline V gene lookup returns CDR1 MGHRA and CDR2 YSYEKL. V gave up 4 bases and J gave up 0 bases; unmatched junction bases: 7. Material: memory CD4+ T cells from PBMCs. Specified subset: CD45RA-negative fraction. The clonotype originates from a man younger than 35 in good health. Some clones in this sample may be carry-over from other donors' samples. This sequence joins TRBV4-1 and TRBJ2-2; the match to TRBD1 covers 8 bases. CDR3 DNA sequence: TGCGCCAGCAGCCCCAGGGGGCGAACACCGAACACCGGGGAGCTGTTTTTT. Amino acid sequence: CASSPRGRTPNTGELFF.